The 3 T cell receptor beta chains listed next were all sequenced from one sample in a study of cytomegalovirus exposure and HLA in healthy donors (dated by TCRdb to 2017 to 2019). The library was produced with the immunoSEQ multiplex PCR assay. For the multiplex PCR, a mixture combining 60 forward primers for TCR Vbeta segments and 13 reverse primers for TCR Jbeta segments was used. In its TCRdb copy, this immuneACCESS table keeps in-frame sequences only and misses some clones. Where compared with another copy, unresolved V genes explain less than half of these, and the others have no known cause. Here the sample has around 80,000 clones; around three quarters occur a single time. The ten most abundant clones make up less than 4.5% of the sample. Sequencing used PBMCs. Receptor source: a man between 40 and 49 years old in good health and CMV-seronegative.

The CDR3 loop reads CASSLLGKGVYEQYF. CDR3 sequence (DNA): TGTGCCAGCAGCTTATTGGGGAAGGGGGTTTACGAGCAGTACTTC. V gene TRBV13 combines with J gene TRBJ2-7, with a possible D match to TRBD1 (6 bases). The V and J ends lost 2 bases and 4 bases respectively, with 15 bases between them. Germline lookup yields CDR1 PRHDT and CDR2 FYEKMQ (reference sequence). The length of the CDR3 is 15 residues. The full variable domain, rest sourced from reference TRBV13 and TRBJ2-7, is AAGVIQSPRHLIKEKRETATLKCYPIPRHDTVYWYQQGPGQDPQFLISFYEKMQSDKGSIPDRFSAQQFSDYHSELNMSSLELGDSALYFCASSLLGKGVYEQYFGPGTRLTVT.

This chain connects TRBV30 to TRBJ2-6, with a weak D call TRBD2 (5 bases). The ends were cut back, 0 bases at V and 3 bases at J, with 12 bases in the middle. Germline CDR1 reads GTSNPN; CDR2 reads SVGIG (reference sequence). The CDR3 covers 16 residues. The CDR3 nucleotides read TGTGCCTGGAGTGTACAAACGGGGTTTGGGGCCAACGTCCTGACTTTC. This translates into CAWSVQTGFGANVLTF.

Concerning this clone itself: Other DNA sequences in this specimen translate into the identical CDR3. The rearrangement links TRBV6-5 to TRBJ2-5; 12 nucleotides agree with TRBD2. Looked up from germline, CDR1 is MNHEY and CDR2 is SVGAGI. After removal of 0 bases from V and 5 bases from J, the junction contained 4 bases not matched to a gene. The CDR3 length is 16 residues. The CDR3 protein is CASSYSLAGGLETQYF. CDR3 DNA: TGTGCCAGCAGTTACTCCCTAGCGGGAGGGCTCGAGACCCAGTACTTC.